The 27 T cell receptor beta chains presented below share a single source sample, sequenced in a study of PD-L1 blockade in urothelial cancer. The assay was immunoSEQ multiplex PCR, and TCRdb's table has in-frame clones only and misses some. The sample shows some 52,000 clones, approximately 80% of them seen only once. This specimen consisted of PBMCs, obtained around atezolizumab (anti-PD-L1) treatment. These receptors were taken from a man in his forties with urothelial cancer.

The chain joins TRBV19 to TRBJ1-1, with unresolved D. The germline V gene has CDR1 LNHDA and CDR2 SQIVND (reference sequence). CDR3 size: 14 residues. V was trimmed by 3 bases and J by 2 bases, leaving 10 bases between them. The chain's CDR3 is CASSIYEGNTEAFF. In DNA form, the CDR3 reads TGTGCCAGTAGTATCTACGAGGGAAACACTGAAGCTTTCTTT. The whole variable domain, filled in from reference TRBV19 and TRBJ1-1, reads DGGITQSPKYLFRKEGQNVTLSCEQNLNHDAMYWYRQDPGQGLRLIYYSQIVNDFQKGDIAEGYSVSREKKESFPLTVTSAQKNPTAFYLCASSIYEGNTEAFFGQGTRLTVV.

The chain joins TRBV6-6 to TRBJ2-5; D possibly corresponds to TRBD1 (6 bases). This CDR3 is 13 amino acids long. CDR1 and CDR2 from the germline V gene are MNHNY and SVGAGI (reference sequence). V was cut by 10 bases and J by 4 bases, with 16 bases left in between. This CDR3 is CATLQGLGETQYF. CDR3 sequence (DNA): TGTGCCACCCTACAGGGTCTAGGAGAGACCCAGTACTTC.

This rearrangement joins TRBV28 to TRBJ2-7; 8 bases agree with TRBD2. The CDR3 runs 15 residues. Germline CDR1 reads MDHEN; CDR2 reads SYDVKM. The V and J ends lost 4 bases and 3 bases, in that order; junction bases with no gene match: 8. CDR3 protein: CASSSSGGSLYEQYF. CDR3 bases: TGTGCCAGCAGTTCGTCGGGAGGGTCCCTCTACGAGCAGTACTTC. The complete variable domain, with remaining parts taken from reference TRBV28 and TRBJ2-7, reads DVKVTQSSRYLVKRTGEKVFLECVQDMDHENMFWYRQDPGLGLRLIYFSYDVKMKEKGDIPEGYSVSREKKERFSLILESASTNQTSMYLCASSSSGGSLYEQYFGPGTRLTVT.

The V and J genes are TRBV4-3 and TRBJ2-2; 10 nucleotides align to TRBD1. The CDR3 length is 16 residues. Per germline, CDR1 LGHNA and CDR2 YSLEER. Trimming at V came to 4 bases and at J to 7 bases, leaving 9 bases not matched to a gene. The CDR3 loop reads CASSPGTGVQGGELFF. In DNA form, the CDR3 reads TGCGCCAGCAGCCCTGGGACAGGGGTCCAGGGCGGGGAGCTGTTTTTT.

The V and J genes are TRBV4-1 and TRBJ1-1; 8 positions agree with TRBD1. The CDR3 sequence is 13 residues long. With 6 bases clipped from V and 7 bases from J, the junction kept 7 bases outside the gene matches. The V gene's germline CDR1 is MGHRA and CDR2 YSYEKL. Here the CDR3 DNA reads TGCGCCAGCAGATCCGGGACAGGTAATGAAGCTTTCTTT. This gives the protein CASRSGTGNEAFF.

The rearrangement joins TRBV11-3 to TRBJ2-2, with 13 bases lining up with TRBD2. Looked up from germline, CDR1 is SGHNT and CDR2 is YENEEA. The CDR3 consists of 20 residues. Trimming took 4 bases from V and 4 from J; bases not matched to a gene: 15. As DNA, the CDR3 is TGTGCCAGCAGCTCCATGGGGGGGACTAGCGGGGCCCCCGGCACCGGGGAGCTGTTTTTT. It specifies CASSSMGGTSGAPGTGELFF.

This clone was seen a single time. CDR3 in amino acids: CASSEGGLLAYTQYF. CDR3 DNA: TGTGCCAGCAGTGAGGGGGGGCTCTTGGCTTATACGCAGTATTTT. This chain connects TRBV25-1 to TRBJ2-3; D perhaps matches TRBD2 (7 bases). The CDR3 is 15 amino acids. V lost 3 bases, J lost 7 bases, and 17 bases lay in between. Germline V gene lookup returns CDR1 MGHDK and CDR2 SYGVNS.

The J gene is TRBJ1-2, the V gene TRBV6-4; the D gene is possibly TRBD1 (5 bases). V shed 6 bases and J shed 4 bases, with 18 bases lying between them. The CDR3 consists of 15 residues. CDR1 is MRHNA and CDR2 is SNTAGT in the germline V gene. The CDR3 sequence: CASRGNVGGIYGYTF. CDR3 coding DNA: TGTGCCAGCAGGGGGAACGTGGGGGGAATCTATGGCTACACCTTC.

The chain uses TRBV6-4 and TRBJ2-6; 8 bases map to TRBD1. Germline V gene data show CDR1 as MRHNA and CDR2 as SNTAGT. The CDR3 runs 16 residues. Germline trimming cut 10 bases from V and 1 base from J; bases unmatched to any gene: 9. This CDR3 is CAITRGRVSGANVLTF. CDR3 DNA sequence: TGTGCCATTACCAGGGGGCGCGTGTCTGGGGCCAACGTCCTGACTTTC.

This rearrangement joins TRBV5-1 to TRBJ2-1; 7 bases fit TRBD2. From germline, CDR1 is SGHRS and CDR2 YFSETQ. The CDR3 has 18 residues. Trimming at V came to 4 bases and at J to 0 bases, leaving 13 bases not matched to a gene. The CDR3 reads CASSPLPLTGGSYNEQFF. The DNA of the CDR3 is TGCGCCAGCAGCCCCCTTCCCCTTACGGGAGGCTCCTACAATGAGCAGTTCTTC.

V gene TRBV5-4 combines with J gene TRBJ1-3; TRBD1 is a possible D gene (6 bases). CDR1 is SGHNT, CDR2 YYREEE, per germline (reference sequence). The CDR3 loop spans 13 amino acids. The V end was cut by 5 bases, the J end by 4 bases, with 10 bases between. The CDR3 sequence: CASSPRGGNTIYF. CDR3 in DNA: TGTGCCAGCAGTCCAAGGGGGGGAAACACCATATATTTT. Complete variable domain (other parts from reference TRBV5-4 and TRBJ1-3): ETGVTQSPTHLIKTRGQQVTLRCSSQSGHNTVSWYQQALGQGPQFIFQYYREEENGRGNFPPRFSGLQFPNYSSELNVNALELDDSALYLCASSPRGGNTIYFGEGSWLTVV.

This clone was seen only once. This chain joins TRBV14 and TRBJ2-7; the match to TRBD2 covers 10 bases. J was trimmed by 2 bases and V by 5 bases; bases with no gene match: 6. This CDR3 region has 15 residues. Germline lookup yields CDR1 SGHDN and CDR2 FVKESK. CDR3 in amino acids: CASSKGTSVTYEQYF. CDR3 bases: TGTGCCAGCAGCAAAGGGACTAGCGTAACCTACGAGCAGTACTTC.

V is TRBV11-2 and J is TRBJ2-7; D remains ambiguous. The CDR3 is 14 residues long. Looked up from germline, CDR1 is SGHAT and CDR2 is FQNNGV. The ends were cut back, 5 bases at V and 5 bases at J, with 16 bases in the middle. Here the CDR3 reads CASSQAVVSHEQYF. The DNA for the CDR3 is TGTGCCAGCAGCCAGGCAGTTGTGTCCCACGAGCAGTACTTC.

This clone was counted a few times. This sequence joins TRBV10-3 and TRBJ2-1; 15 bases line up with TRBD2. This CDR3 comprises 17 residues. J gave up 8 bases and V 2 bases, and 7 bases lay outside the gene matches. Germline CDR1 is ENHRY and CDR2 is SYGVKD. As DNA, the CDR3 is TGTGCCATCAGTGAGACCCCGGGACTAGCGGGAGGCGATGAGCAGTTCTTC. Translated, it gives CAISETPGLAGGDEQFF.

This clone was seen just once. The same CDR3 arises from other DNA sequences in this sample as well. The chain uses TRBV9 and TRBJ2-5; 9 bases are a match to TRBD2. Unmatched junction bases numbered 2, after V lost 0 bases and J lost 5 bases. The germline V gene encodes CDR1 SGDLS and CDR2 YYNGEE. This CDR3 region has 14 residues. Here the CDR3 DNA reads TGTGCCAGCAGCGTAGGGACTAGCGCGGAGACCCAGTACTTC. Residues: CASSVGTSAETQYF.

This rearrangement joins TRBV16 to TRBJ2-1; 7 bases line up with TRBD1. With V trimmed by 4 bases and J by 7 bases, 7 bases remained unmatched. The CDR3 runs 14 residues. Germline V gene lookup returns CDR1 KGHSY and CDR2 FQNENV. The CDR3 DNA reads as TGTGCCAGCAGCCGGGCAGGACAGGAGAATGAGCAGTTCTTC. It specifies CASSRAGQENEQFF.

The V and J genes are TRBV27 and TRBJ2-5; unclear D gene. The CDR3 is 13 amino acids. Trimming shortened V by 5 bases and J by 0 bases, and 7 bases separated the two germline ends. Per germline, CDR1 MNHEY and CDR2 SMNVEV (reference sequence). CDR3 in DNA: TGTGCCAGCAGTCGTGCGTACCAAGAGACCCAGTACTTC. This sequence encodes CASSRAYQETQYF.

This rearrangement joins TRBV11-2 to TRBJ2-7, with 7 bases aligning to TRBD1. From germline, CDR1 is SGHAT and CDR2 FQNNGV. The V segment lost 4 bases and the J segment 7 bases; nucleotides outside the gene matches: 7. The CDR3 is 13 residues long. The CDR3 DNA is TGTGCCAGCAGCTCTCACAGGGGTGGTGAGCAGTACTTC. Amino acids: CASSSHRGGEQYF.

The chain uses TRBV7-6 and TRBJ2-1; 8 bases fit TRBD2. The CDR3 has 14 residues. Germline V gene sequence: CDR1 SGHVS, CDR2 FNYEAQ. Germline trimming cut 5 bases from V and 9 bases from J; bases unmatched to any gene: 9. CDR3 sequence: CASSPGVAGIEQFF. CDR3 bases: TGTGCCAGCAGCCCTGGGGTAGCGGGAATTGAGCAGTTCTTC. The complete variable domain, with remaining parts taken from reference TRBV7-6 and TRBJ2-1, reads GAGVSQSPRYKVTKRGQDVALRCDPISGHVSLYWYRQALGQGPEFLTYFNYEAQQDKSGLPNDRFSAERPEGSISTLTIQRTEQRDSAMYRCASSPGVAGIEQFFGPGTRLTVL.

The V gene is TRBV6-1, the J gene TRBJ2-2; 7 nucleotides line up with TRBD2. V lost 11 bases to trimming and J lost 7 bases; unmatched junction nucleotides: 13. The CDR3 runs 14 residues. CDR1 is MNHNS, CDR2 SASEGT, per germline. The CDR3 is CAVRASGDFGELFF. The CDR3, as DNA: TGTGCCGTCCGGGCTAGCGGAGATTTCGGGGAGCTGTTTTTT.

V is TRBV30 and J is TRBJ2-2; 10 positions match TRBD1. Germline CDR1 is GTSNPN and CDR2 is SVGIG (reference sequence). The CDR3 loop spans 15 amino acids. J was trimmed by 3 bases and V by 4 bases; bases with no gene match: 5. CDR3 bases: TGTGCCTGGAATAGGGACAGGGGATACACCGGGGAGCTGTTTTTT. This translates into CAWNRDRGYTGELFF.

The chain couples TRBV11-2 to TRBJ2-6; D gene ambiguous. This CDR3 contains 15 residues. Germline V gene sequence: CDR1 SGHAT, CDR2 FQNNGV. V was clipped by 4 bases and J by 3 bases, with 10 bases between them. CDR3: CASSSRLIGANVLTF. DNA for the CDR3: TGTGCCAGCAGCTCTCGTCTAATTGGGGCCAACGTCCTGACTTTC.

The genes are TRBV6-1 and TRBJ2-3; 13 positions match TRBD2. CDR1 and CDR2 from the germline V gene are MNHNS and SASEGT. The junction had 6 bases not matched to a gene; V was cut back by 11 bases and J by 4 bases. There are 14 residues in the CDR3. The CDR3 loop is CAGATSGRADTQYF. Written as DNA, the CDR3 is TGTGCCGGGGCTACTAGCGGGAGGGCAGATACGCAGTATTTT.

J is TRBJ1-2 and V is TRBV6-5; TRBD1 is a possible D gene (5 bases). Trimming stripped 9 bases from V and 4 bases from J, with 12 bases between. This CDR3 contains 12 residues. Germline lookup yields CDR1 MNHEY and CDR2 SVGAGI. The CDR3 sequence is CASRGDSYGYTF. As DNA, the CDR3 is TGTGCCAGTAGGGGCGATTCCTATGGCTACACCTTC.

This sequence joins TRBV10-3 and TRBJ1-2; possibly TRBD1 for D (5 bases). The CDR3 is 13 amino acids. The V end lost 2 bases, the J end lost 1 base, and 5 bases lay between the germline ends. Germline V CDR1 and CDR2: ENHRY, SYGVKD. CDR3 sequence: CAISEDSNYGYTF. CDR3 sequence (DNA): TGTGCCATCAGTGAGGACAGTAACTATGGCTACACCTTC.

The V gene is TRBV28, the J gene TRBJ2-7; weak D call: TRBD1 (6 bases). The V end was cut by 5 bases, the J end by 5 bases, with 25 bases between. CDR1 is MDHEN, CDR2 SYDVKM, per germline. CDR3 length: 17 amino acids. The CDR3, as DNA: TGTGCCAGCAGTCTTGAGGGGGTGTGGAGCCGGGCGGACGAGCAGTACTTC. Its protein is CASSLEGVWSRADEQYF. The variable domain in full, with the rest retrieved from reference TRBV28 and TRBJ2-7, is DVKVTQSSRYLVKRTGEKVFLECVQDMDHENMFWYRQDPGLGLRLIYFSYDVKMKEKGDIPEGYSVSREKKERFSLILESASTNQTSMYLCASSLEGVWSRADEQYFGPGTRLTVT.

CDR3 protein: CASSLVAGAYEQYF. As DNA, the CDR3 is TGTGCCAGCAGCTTAGTCGCAGGGGCCTACGAGCAGTACTTC. The gene calls are TRBV11-2 and TRBJ2-7, with D perhaps matching TRBD1 (6 bases). CDR3 length equals 14 residues. Germline lookup yields CDR1 SGHAT and CDR2 FQNNGV. V lost 1 base to trimming and J lost 2 bases, with 9 bases between them.